Below, 32 T cell receptor beta chains from the same sample are listed, as sequenced in a study of blood T cell repertoires in COVID-19. The table came from immunoSEQ multiplex PCR; TCRdb's copy has only in-frame clones and leaves some out. The sample has roughly 100,000 clones, roughly four fifths seen once. The sequencing input was peripheral blood. These receptors all stem from a man older than 75 with COVID-19, enrolled during active disease.

The chain has TRBV2 and TRBJ1-4; D ambiguous. The V end lost 6 bases, the J end lost 0 bases, and 20 bases lay between the germline ends. Germline loops: CDR1 SNHLY, CDR2 FYNNEI. The CDR3 totals 18 residues. The CDR3 bases are TGTGCCAGCAGGGAGGCCTTGGGCTGGTCTGCAACTAATGAAAAACTGTTTTTT. Its protein is CASREALGWSATNEKLFF.

V usage is TRBV5-6 and J usage is TRBJ1-3; D perhaps matches TRBD1 (6 bases). The CDR3 contains 18 residues. CDR1 is SGHDT and CDR2 is YYEEEE in the germline V gene. Trimming took off 0 bases at V and 0 bases at J, with 16 bases between the two ends. CDR3 loop: CASSLAGTPPYSGNTIYF. The CDR3 DNA is TGTGCCAGCAGCTTGGCCGGGACACCCCCTTACTCTGGAAACACCATATATTTT.

V is TRBV19 and J is TRBJ1-6; D is ambiguous. The CDR3 runs to 15 residues. Germline CDR1 LNHDA, CDR2 SQIVND (reference sequence). V was pared by 1 base and J by 10 bases, with 14 bases between. CDR3 protein: CASSIAFRVESPLHF. The DNA for the CDR3 is TGTGCCAGTAGTATAGCGTTCCGGGTTGAATCACCCCTCCACTTT.

This clone was found many times. The chain employs TRBV5-1 and TRBJ2-5; TRBD2 matches 8 bases. V lost 2 bases, J lost 2 bases, and 5 bases stayed unmatched. Germline V gene sequence: CDR1 SGHRS, CDR2 YFSETQ. This CDR3 is 15 amino acids long. DNA for the CDR3: TGCGCCAGCAGCTTCGTAGCGGGGCGGCAAGAGACCCAGTACTTC. This translates into CASSFVAGRQETQYF.

The chain carries TRBV19 and TRBJ2-1, with 11 bases aligning to TRBD2. Trimming removed 5 bases from V and 11 bases from J; junction bases left unmatched: 11. The CDR3 is 15 residues long. Germline lookup yields CDR1 LNHDA and CDR2 SQIVND (reference sequence). In nucleotides, the CDR3 is TGTGCCAGTAGTTTAGCGGGAGGGGTCGCAAAAAAGCAGTTCTTC. Translation gives CASSLAGGVAKKQFF.

The chain carries TRBV4-3 and TRBJ1-1, with D maybe TRBD1 (5 bases). Trimming removed 2 bases at V and 7 bases at J, with 14 bases between. Germline CDR1 is LGHNA and CDR2 is YSLEER. This CDR3 is 14 amino acids long. Here the CDR3 reads CASSQTNIGGEAFF. CDR3 coding DNA: TGCGCCAGCAGCCAAACAAACATCGGGGGTGAAGCTTTCTTT.

The rearrangement joins TRBV5-1 to TRBJ2-1; 10 bases line up with TRBD2. This CDR3 spans 14 amino acids. The J segment lost 5 bases and the V segment lost 6 bases, leaving 5 bases of the junction unmatched. Germline V gene sequence: CDR1 SGHRS, CDR2 YFSETQ. The CDR3 region has the DNA TGCGCCAGCAACCTAGGACTAGCGGACAATGAGCAGTTCTTC. This sequence encodes CASNLGLADNEQFF.

The chain links TRBV18 to TRBJ1-3, with unresolved D. This CDR3 is built from 15 residues. V shed 3 bases and J shed 0 bases, with 9 bases lying between them. Germline lookup yields CDR1 KGHSH and CDR2 LQKENI. The CDR3 DNA follows: TGTGCCAGCTCACCTCAAGGAGACTCTGGAAACACCATATATTTT. This sequence encodes CASSPQGDSGNTIYF.

The chain has TRBV27 and TRBJ2-3; D may be TRBD2 (5 bases). Germline V gene lookup returns CDR1 MNHEY and CDR2 SMNVEV (reference sequence). This CDR3 is 14 amino acids long. The ends were cut back, 4 bases at V and 2 bases at J, with 10 bases in the middle. In DNA form, the CDR3 reads TGTGCCAGCAGTTGGACTGGAAACACAGATACGCAGTATTTT. It codes for CASSWTGNTDTQYF.

The rearrangement links TRBV10-3 to TRBJ1-3; weak D call: TRBD1 (6 bases). V was shortened by 2 bases and J by 2 bases, with 7 bases between the two germline ends. The CDR3 covers 14 residues. In germline, CDR1 is ENHRY, CDR2 SYGVKD. CDR3 region: CAISETGPGNTIYF. CDR3 DNA sequence: TGTGCCATCAGTGAGACAGGGCCTGGAAACACCATATATTTT.

The gene calls are TRBV18 and TRBJ2-5; the match to TRBD1 covers 8 bases. Trimming at V came to 2 bases and at J to 2 bases, leaving 1 base not matched to a gene. CDR3 size: 14 residues. CDR1 and CDR2 from the germline V gene are KGHSH and LQKENI. CDR3 amino acids: CASSPNRGQETQYF. CDR3 nucleotides: TGTGCCAGCTCACCAAACAGGGGGCAAGAGACCCAGTACTTC.

This chain uses TRBV10-3 with TRBJ2-1, with a weak D call TRBD1 (7 bases). This CDR3 has 16 amino acids. Germline assignment: CDR1 ENHRY and CDR2 SYGVKD. V dropped 6 bases and J dropped 0 bases, with 15 bases sitting between them. This CDR3 is CAIRVEGADSYNEQFF. The DNA for the CDR3 is TGTGCCATCAGAGTGGAGGGGGCTGACTCCTACAATGAGCAGTTCTTC.

The chain links TRBV11-1 to TRBJ2-3; 8 bases agree with TRBD1. Germline V gene sequence: CDR1 SGHAT, CDR2 FQDESV (reference sequence). This CDR3 has 11 residues. V lost 3 bases and J lost 11; bases outside the gene matches: 1. CDR3 sequence: CASSLDREQYF. The CDR3 coding sequence is TGTGCCAGCAGCTTGGACAGGGAGCAGTATTTT.

This CDR3 reads CATSYTGTTEAFF. The CDR3 DNA sequence: TGTGCCACCAGTTATACAGGGACCACTGAAGCTTTCTTT. The rearrangement links TRBV24-1 to TRBJ1-1; D is perhaps TRBD1 (6 bases). This CDR3 is built from 13 residues. Germline CDR1 and CDR2: KGHDR and SFDVKD. V was pared by 6 bases and J by 4 bases, with 11 bases between.

This chain links TRBV10-3 with TRBJ2-7; 9 positions match TRBD1. Germline V gene data show CDR1 as ENHRY and CDR2 as SYGVKD. The CDR3 runs to 16 residues. Unmatched junction bases numbered 9, after V lost 0 bases and J lost 6 bases. The CDR3 reads CAISESRGQGVSEQYF. The CDR3 nucleotides are TGTGCCATCAGTGAGTCACGGGGACAGGGTGTCTCCGAGCAGTACTTC.

The sample holds one count of this clone. The chain is built from TRBV4-1 and TRBJ1-1; 8 bases match TRBD1. From germline, CDR1 is MGHRA and CDR2 YSYEKL. The J segment lost 7 bases and the V segment lost 4 bases, leaving 5 bases of the junction unmatched. CDR3 length equals 13 residues. The CDR3 loop reads CASSPGGVDEAFF. DNA of the CDR3: TGCGCCAGCAGCCCAGGGGGCGTTGATGAAGCTTTCTTT.

This clone was seen only a few times. The V and J genes are TRBV20-1 and TRBJ2-7, with unresolved D. CDR1 and CDR2 (germline): DFQATT, SNEGSKA (reference sequence). The CDR3 length is 11 residues. Trimming took 6 bases from V and 5 from J, leaving 11 bases between them. As DNA, the CDR3 is TGCAGTGCGCAGTTGATCAACGAGCAGTACTTC. Protein product: CSAQLINEQYF.

This chain joins TRBV7-6 and TRBJ2-7; 9 bases map to TRBD1. Germline-derived CDR1 and CDR2 are SGHVS and FNYEAQ. J was trimmed by 3 bases and V by 2 bases; bases with no gene match: 5. The length of the CDR3 is 15 residues. CDR3 loop: CASSLRQGGIYEQYF. The CDR3 DNA is TGTGCCAGCAGCTTACGACAGGGGGGGATCTACGAGCAGTACTTC.

The gene calls are TRBV19 and TRBJ1-1; 8 bases are a match to TRBD1. Germline loops: CDR1 LNHDA, CDR2 SQIVND (reference sequence). V was clipped by 1 base and J by 4 bases; unmatched bases: 2. This CDR3 has 14 amino acids. The CDR3 nucleotides are TGTGCCAGTAGTATAGCAGGGGGCATCACTGAAGCTTTCTTT. Translation gives CASSIAGGITEAFF.

In its sample, this clone was seen a few times. This chain joins TRBV28 and TRBJ1-2, with D possibly being TRBD1 (6 bases). Looked up from germline, CDR1 is MDHEN and CDR2 is SYDVKM. V was trimmed by 7 bases and J by 7 bases, leaving 16 bases between them. This CDR3 comprises 13 residues. CDR3 coding DNA: TGTGCCAGCACCTCGGGGGGGGCGGGTGGCTACACCTTC. This codes for CASTSGGAGGYTF.

CDR3 protein: CASSFQGIMNTEAFF. In nucleotides, the CDR3 is TGTGCCAGCAGCTTTCAGGGGATCATGAACACTGAAGCTTTCTTT. The chain employs TRBV5-8 and TRBJ1-1; possibly TRBD1 for D (6 bases). Germline V lookup: CDR1 SGHTS, CDR2 YDEGEE. The germline V and J ends were trimmed by 2 bases and 0 bases, with 11 bases remaining between them. The CDR3 is made up of 15 amino acids.

The chain has TRBV3-1 (or the pseudogene TRBV3-2) and TRBJ2-7; weak D call: TRBD1 (6 bases). In germline, CDR1 is LGHDT, CDR2 YNNKEL (reference sequence). The CDR3 has 16 residues. V lost 2 bases and J lost 4, with 18 bases in between. CDR3 residues: CASSQLVGTKMYEQYF. The CDR3 nucleotides read TGTGCCAGCAGCCAATTGGTTGGGACAAAAATGTACGAGCAGTACTTC.

The chain is built from TRBV27 and TRBJ2-2; 7 bases align to TRBD2. CDR3 length equals 16 residues. V dropped 6 bases and J dropped 4; count of bases not matched to a gene: 11. Germline CDR1 reads MNHEY; CDR2 reads SMNVEV (reference sequence). The CDR3: CASRIRVGEGTGELFF. In nucleotides, the CDR3 is TGTGCCAGCAGGATAAGGGTGGGGGAGGGCACCGGGGAGCTGTTTTTT.

The V gene is TRBV11-2, the J gene TRBJ2-3; the match to TRBD2 covers 8 bases. The CDR3 has 14 residues. Germline lookup yields CDR1 SGHAT and CDR2 FQNNGV. V lost 5 bases, J lost 5 bases, and 6 bases stayed unmatched. This CDR3 reads CASSPSGGLDTQYF. The CDR3 DNA sequence: TGTGCCAGCAGCCCCTCGGGAGGGTTAGATACGCAGTATTTT.

The chain couples TRBV11-3 to TRBJ2-3, with D tentatively TRBD2 (6 bases). This CDR3 has 18 residues. With 3 bases removed from V and 6 bases from J, the gap between germline ends came to 25 bases. The germline V gene has CDR1 SGHNT and CDR2 YENEEA. The CDR3 nucleotides are TGTGCCAGCAGCTTGGCCTTCGGGAGAAATCGTGGCCACGATACGCAGTATTTT. As protein: CASSLAFGRNRGHDTQYF.

This sequence joins TRBV27 and TRBJ1-3, with TRBD1 as a possible D gene (6 bases). Germline lookup yields CDR1 MNHEY and CDR2 SMNVEV (reference sequence). The CDR3 runs 15 residues. Trimming stripped 3 bases from V and 4 bases from J, with 13 bases between. CDR3 sequence (DNA): TGTGCCAGCAGTTTTCAGGGGAACGGCGGAAACACCATATATTTT. Encoded protein: CASSFQGNGGNTIYF.

This clone has just one count. V and J are TRBV28 and TRBJ1-1; 9 nucleotides line up with TRBD1. Germline V gene sequence: CDR1 MDHEN, CDR2 SYDVKM. CDR3 length: 15 residues. Germline trimming cut 6 bases from V and 1 base from J; bases unmatched to any gene: 6. In DNA, the CDR3 is TGTGCCAGCAGACTTCCGGGACAGGGGAACACTGAAGCTTTCTTT. This encodes CASRLPGQGNTEAFF.

This chain uses TRBV5-1 with TRBJ1-2; D may be TRBD1 (5 bases). Per germline, CDR1 SGHRS and CDR2 YFSETQ. Trimming took 0 bases from V and 3 from J, leaving 9 bases between them. This CDR3 comprises 14 residues. In DNA, the CDR3 is TGCGCCAGCAGCTTGGATGGAGGGGACTATGGCTACACCTTC. Protein product: CASSLDGGDYGYTF.

This clone has more than one count but fewer than ten. The chain combines TRBV5-6 with TRBJ1-1, with D perhaps matching TRBD1 (5 bases). Trimming removed 5 bases at V and 0 bases at J, with 14 bases between. Per the germline V gene, CDR1 is SGHDT and CDR2 is YYEEEE. The CDR3 extends over 15 amino acids. CDR3 loop: CASSRDRRMNTEAFF. Written as DNA, the CDR3 is TGTGCCAGCAGTCGTGACAGACGCATGAACACTGAAGCTTTCTTT.

The chain recombines TRBV5-6 with TRBJ2-7; a weak D match, TRBD1 (5 bases). CDR3 length: 14 amino acids. V was pared by 0 bases and J by 2 bases, with 9 bases between. Looked up from germline, CDR1 is SGHDT and CDR2 is YYEEEE. The CDR3 loop reads CASSLARQTYEQYF. The CDR3 region has the DNA TGTGCCAGCAGCTTGGCGCGACAGACCTACGAGCAGTACTTC. The full variable domain, its missing parts supplied by reference TRBV5-6 and TRBJ2-7, is DAGVTQSPTHLIKTRGQQVTLRCSPKSGHDTVSWYQQALGQGPQFIFQYYEEEERQRGNFPDRFSGHQFPNYSSELNVNALLLGDSALYLCASSLARQTYEQYFGPGTRLTVT.

J is TRBJ2-7 and V is TRBV30; 9 bases are a match to TRBD1. The V segment lost 5 bases and the J segment 5 bases; nucleotides outside the gene matches: 10. Germline V lookup: CDR1 GTSNPN, CDR2 SVGIG (reference sequence). The CDR3 spans 14 residues. CDR3 in amino acids: CAWGPGQGPHEQYF. As DNA, the CDR3 is TGTGCCTGGGGTCCGGGACAGGGTCCCCACGAGCAGTACTTC.

The genes are TRBV11-2 and TRBJ1-3; a possible D gene is TRBD1 (5 bases). CDR3 length: 16 residues. Trimming cost V 4 bases and J 4 bases, with 17 bases left between them. Germline CDR1 and CDR2: SGHAT and FQNNGV. For the CDR3, the DNA is TGTGCCAGCAGCTCGCTCGTGGGCAGGGCCGGAAACACCATATATTTT. Translation gives CASSSLVGRAGNTIYF.